Following are 21 T cell receptor beta chains from one sample sequenced in a study of cytomegalovirus exposure and HLA in healthy donors. The PCR had 60 Vbeta and 13 Jbeta primers. Measured with immunoSEQ multiplex PCR; TCRdb has only the in-frame clones, and not every one. The sample lists under 150,000 clones; over 65% were seen once. The sample consisted of PBMCs. The source of these receptors is a woman younger than 30 in good health and CMV-seronegative.

The chain combines TRBV30 with TRBJ1-6, with D unclear. The CDR3 consists of 13 residues. Trimming removed 1 base from V and 6 bases from J, with 7 bases in between. From germline, CDR1 is GTSNPN and CDR2 SVGIG (reference sequence). Here the CDR3 DNA reads TGTGCCTGGAGTGAAGGAGCTAATTCACCCCTCCACTTT. Translation: CAWSEGANSPLHF.

This clone was recorded once. The V call is TRBV28, the J call TRBJ1-2; 8 nucleotides line up with TRBD1. V lost 6 bases, J lost 4 bases, and 10 bases stayed unmatched. Germline lookup yields CDR1 MDHEN and CDR2 SYDVKM. The CDR3 is 15 amino acids. The chain's CDR3 is CASRIGTGRIYGYTF. CDR3 DNA: TGTGCCAGCAGAATTGGGACAGGACGAATCTATGGCTACACCTTC.

V and J are TRBV6-5 and TRBJ2-5; D perhaps matches TRBD1 (5 bases). The J call is doubtful: the DNA matches TRBJ2-7 better. CDR3 size: 14 residues. Germline loops: CDR1 MNHEY, CDR2 SVGAGI. The CDR3 reads CASSSYDRDYEQYF. CDR3 bases: TGTGCCAGCAGTTCCTATGACAGAGATTACGAGCAGTACTTC.

The chain couples TRBV28 to TRBJ2-7; perhaps TRBD2 as D (5 bases). V lost 2 bases and J 0 bases, leaving 11 bases between the germline ends. The CDR3 sequence is 15 residues long. The V gene's germline CDR1 is MDHEN and CDR2 SYDVKM. The DNA of the CDR3 is TGTGCCAGCAGTTTACCGCCCGGGAACTCCTACGAGCAGTACTTC. Protein: CASSLPPGNSYEQYF.

V and J are TRBV27 and TRBJ2-3, with 10 bases that match TRBD2. CDR1 MNHEY and CDR2 SMNVEV come from the germline V gene (reference sequence). V was pared by 5 bases and J by 0 bases, with 2 bases of the junction left unmatched. There are 15 residues in the CDR3. CDR3 nucleotides: TGTGCCAGCAGTGAGCGGGAGGGTAGCACAGATACGCAGTATTTT. It encodes CASSEREGSTDTQYF.

The rearrangement links TRBV15 to TRBJ2-3; TRBD2 matches at 9 bases. Germline CDR1 reads LNHNV; CDR2 reads YYDKDF (reference sequence). This CDR3 comprises 19 residues. With V trimmed by 4 bases and J by 6 bases, 20 bases remained unmatched. CDR3 loop: CATSNAPIRLAAPGDTQYF. CDR3 DNA: TGTGCCACCAGCAATGCCCCAATCAGACTAGCGGCCCCGGGGGATACGCAGTATTTT.

The chain links TRBV29-1 to TRBJ1-1; TRBD1 is a possible D gene (5 bases). The ends were cut back, 7 bases at V and 1 base at J, with 10 bases in the middle. CDR1 is SQVTM and CDR2 is ANQGSEA in the germline V gene. The CDR3 consists of 12 residues. DNA for the CDR3: TGCAGCGCCTTGGGGGGGAACACTGAAGCTTTCTTT. Protein product: CSALGGNTEAFF.

The sample holds one count of this clone. The chain joins TRBV11-2 to TRBJ2-5, with 8 bases aligning to TRBD1. CDR3 length: 16 amino acids. The germline gives CDR1 SGHAT, CDR2 FQNNGV. Trimming cost V 2 bases and J 4 bases; bases outside gene matches: 9. As DNA, the CDR3 is TGTGCCAGCAGCTTAATTGGACAGGGAAGTCGAGAGACCCAGTACTTC. Translating gives CASSLIGQGSRETQYF. Based on the CDR3 plus reference TRBV11-2 and TRBJ2-5, the full variable domain is EAGVAQSPRYKIIEKRQSVAFWCNPISGHATLYWYQQILGQGPKLLIQFQNNGVVDDSQLPKDRFSAERLKGVDSTLKIQPAKLEDSAVYLCASSLIGQGSRETQYFGPGTRLLVL.

The genes are TRBV29-1 and TRBJ1-1; no clear D. CDR1 is SQVTM, CDR2 ANQGSEA, per germline. V lost 6 bases to trimming and J lost 5 bases, with 10 bases between them. CDR3 length: 11 residues. For the CDR3, the DNA is TGCAGCGTCCACAGTGGGACTGAAGCTTTCTTT. As protein: CSVHSGTEAFF.

This clone was picked up one time. The chain combines TRBV10-3 with TRBJ2-3; D may be TRBD2 (6 bases). The CDR3 loop spans 14 amino acids. V was clipped by 5 bases and J by 3 bases, with 12 bases between them. Germline CDR1 and CDR2: ENHRY and SYGVKD. DNA of the CDR3: TGTGCCATCAGTTCGGGACTCAGAACAGATACGCAGTATTTT. Its translation: CAISSGLRTDTQYF.

The rearrangement uses TRBV15 and TRBJ2-7; 12 bases fit TRBD2. Germline CDR1 reads LNHNV; CDR2 reads YYDKDF (reference sequence). V gave up 0 bases and J gave up 4 bases; unmatched junction bases: 4. The CDR3 loop spans 16 amino acids. CDR3 region: CATSRDRGTSGYEQYF. The CDR3 region has the DNA TGTGCCACCAGCAGAGATCGAGGGACTAGCGGGTACGAGCAGTACTTC.

V gene TRBV11-2 combines with J gene TRBJ1-3; the D is unclear. CDR3 length equals 13 residues. The V end was cut by 10 bases, the J end by 4 bases, with 14 bases between. Germline values: CDR1 SGHAT, CDR2 FQNNGV. Written as DNA, the CDR3 is TGTGCCACGCGGGCCGTGGCCGGAAACACCATATATTTT. Its protein product is CATRAVAGNTIYF.

The V and J genes are TRBV2 and TRBJ2-7; 7 bases are a match to TRBD2. The length of the CDR3 is 14 residues. Germline V gives CDR1 SNHLY, CDR2 FYNNEI. J gave up 2 bases and V 8 bases, and 9 bases lay outside the gene matches. The CDR3 nucleotides are TGTGCCAGCCGCGCAGATAGCGGGCCCTACGAGCAGTACTTC. Protein: CASRADSGPYEQYF.

The rearrangement uses TRBV28 and TRBJ2-1; 10 bases map to TRBD2. CDR3 length equals 16 residues. V shed 5 bases and J 8 bases; nucleotides not matched to a gene: 12. Germline V CDR1 and CDR2: MDHEN, SYDVKM. This chain's CDR3 is CASSHLLAGNDDEQFF. The DNA of the CDR3 is TGTGCCAGCAGTCACCTACTAGCGGGAAACGATGATGAGCAGTTCTTC.

The genes are TRBV28 and TRBJ2-4; 7 bases are a match to TRBD2. CDR3 length: 18 amino acids. Germline CDR1 MDHEN, CDR2 SYDVKM. V shed 5 bases and J 1 base; nucleotides not matched to a gene: 14. For the CDR3, the DNA is TGTGCCAGCAGTCCCAACTCCCTAGCGGAGTGGGCCAAAAACATTCAGTACTTC. Residues: CASSPNSLAEWAKNIQYF.

The V and J genes are TRBV20-1 and TRBJ1-5; no definite D call. The ends were cut back, 5 bases at V and 3 bases at J, with 2 bases in the middle. The CDR3 has 10 amino acids. CDR1 is DFQATT and CDR2 is SNEGSKA in the germline V gene (reference sequence). The CDR3 DNA reads TGCAGTGCTCTCAATCAGCCCCAGCATTTT. Protein: CSALNQPQHF.

This chain joins TRBV6-1 and TRBJ2-3; TRBD1 matches 9 bases. The CDR3 runs to 15 residues. V was pared by 10 bases and J by 5 bases, with 13 bases of the junction left unmatched. Germline assignment: CDR1 MNHNS and CDR2 SASEGT. CDR3 in amino acids: CATIHGGTGKDTQYF. CDR3 DNA: TGTGCCACTATACATGGGGGGACAGGGAAAGATACGCAGTATTTT.

This clone has a single count. The rearrangement links TRBV21-1 to TRBJ1-3; no DNA check was done on the table's D call, TRBD1. TRBV21-1 is tagged as a pseudogene. The CDR3 spans 16 residues. CDR3 sequence: CASSLVDRELRNTIYF. In DNA, the CDR3 is TGTGCCAGCAGCCTCGTGGACAGGGAGTTAAGAAACACCATATATTTT.

The chain recombines TRBV2 with TRBJ2-1; no firm D call. The V end was cut by 6 bases, the J end by 9 bases, with 12 bases between. The CDR3 runs 12 residues. The V gene's germline CDR1 is SNHLY and CDR2 FYNNEI. This CDR3 is CASRGGDGEQFF. CDR3 in DNA: TGTGCCAGCAGGGGTGGAGATGGTGAGCAGTTCTTC.

To note about this clone: Additional DNA sequences in this sample encode the identical CDR3. V is TRBV7-6 and J is TRBJ2-5; weak D call: TRBD1 (6 bases). The length of the CDR3 is 12 residues. Per the germline V gene, CDR1 is SGHVS and CDR2 is FNYEAQ. V was pared by 5 bases and J by 8 bases, with 12 bases between. The chain's CDR3 is CASSLNRETQYF. DNA for the CDR3: TGTGCCAGCAGCCTCAACAGGGAAACCCAGTACTTC.

This clone was recorded only once. The J gene is TRBJ1-1, the V gene TRBV11-2; perhaps TRBD1 as D (6 bases). The V gene lost 3 bases and the J gene lost 2 bases, with 7 bases spanning the gap. The CDR3 is 13 residues long. Per germline, CDR1 SGHAT and CDR2 FQNNGV. The CDR3 DNA is TGTGCCAGCAGCTTCGGGACAAACACTGAAGCTTTCTTT. It codes for CASSFGTNTEAFF.